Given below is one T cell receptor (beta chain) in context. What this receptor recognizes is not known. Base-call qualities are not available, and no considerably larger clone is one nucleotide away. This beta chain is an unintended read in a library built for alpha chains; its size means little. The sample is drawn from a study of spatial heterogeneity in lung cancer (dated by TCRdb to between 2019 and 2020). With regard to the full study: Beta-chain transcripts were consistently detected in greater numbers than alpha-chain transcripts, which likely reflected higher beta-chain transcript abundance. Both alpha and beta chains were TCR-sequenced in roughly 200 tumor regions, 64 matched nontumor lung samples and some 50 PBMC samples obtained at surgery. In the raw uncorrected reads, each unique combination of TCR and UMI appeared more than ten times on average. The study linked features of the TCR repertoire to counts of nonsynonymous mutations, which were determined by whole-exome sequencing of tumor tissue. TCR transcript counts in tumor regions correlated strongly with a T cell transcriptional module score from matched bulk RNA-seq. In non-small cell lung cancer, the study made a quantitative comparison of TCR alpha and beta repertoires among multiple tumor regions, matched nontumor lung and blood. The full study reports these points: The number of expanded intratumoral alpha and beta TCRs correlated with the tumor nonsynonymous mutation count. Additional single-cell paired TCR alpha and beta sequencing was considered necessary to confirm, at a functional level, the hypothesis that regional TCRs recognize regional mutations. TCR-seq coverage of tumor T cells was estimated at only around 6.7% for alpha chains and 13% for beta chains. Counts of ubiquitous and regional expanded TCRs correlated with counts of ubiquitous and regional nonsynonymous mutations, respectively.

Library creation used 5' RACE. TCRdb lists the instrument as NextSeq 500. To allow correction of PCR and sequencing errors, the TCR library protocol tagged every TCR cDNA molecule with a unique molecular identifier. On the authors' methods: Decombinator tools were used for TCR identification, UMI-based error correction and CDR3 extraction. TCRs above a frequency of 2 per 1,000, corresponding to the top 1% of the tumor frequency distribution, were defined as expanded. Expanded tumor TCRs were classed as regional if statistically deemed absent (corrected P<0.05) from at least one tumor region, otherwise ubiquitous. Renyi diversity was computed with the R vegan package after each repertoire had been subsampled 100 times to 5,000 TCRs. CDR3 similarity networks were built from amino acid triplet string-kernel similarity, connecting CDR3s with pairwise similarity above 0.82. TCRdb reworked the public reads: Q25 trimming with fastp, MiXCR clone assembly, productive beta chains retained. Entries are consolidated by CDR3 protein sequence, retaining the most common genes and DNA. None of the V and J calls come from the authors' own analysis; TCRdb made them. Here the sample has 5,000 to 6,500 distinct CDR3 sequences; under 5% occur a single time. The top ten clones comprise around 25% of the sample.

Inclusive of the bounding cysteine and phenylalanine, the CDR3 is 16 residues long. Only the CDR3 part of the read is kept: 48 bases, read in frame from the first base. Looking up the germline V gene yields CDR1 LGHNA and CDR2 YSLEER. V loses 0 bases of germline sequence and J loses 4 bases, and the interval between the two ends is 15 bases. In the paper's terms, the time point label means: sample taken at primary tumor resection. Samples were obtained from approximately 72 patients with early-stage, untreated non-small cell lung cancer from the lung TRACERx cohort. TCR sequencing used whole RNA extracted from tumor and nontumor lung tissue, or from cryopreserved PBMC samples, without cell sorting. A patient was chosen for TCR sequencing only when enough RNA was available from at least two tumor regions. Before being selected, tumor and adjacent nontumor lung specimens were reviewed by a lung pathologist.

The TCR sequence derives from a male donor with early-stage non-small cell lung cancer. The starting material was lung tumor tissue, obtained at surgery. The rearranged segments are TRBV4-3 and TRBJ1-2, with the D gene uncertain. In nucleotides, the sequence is TGCGCCAGCAGCCAAGAGATCAGGCTTGTGGGCTATGGCTACACCTTC. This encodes CASSQEIRLVGYGYTF.